Following are 10 T cell receptor beta chains from one sample sequenced in a study of CD8+CD57+ T cells in acquired aplastic anemia. Patients selected for sequencing had displayed CD8+CD57+ cell expansion by flow cytometry. Researchers used genomic DNA as the template to profile TCR beta VDJ and CDR3. TCRdb fed the reads into MiXCR, producing one record per CDR3 protein. The profile shows under 500,000 distinct CDR3 sequences, about a third of them singletons. The specimen was sorted CD4+, CD8+, or CD8+CD57+ T cells (not recorded which) from PBMCs. These receptors all stem from a human donor with aplastic anemia.

This clonotype was observed many times. The chain recombines TRBV19 with TRBJ1-5, with D possibly being TRBD1 (5 bases). V lost 6 bases to trimming and J lost 2 bases, with 8 bases between them. The length of the CDR3 is 13 residues. CDR1 and CDR2 from the germline V gene are LNHDA and SQIVND (reference sequence). CDR3 in amino acids: CASRGEGNQPQHF. Here the CDR3 DNA reads TGTGCCAGTAGGGGGGAGGGCAATCAGCCCCAGCATTTT. Variable domain in full (rest from reference TRBV19 and TRBJ1-5): DGGITQSPKYLFRKEGQNVTLSCEQNLNHDAMYWYRQDPGQGLRLIYYSQIVNDFQKGDIAEGYSVSREKKESFPLTVTSAQKNPTAFYLCASRGEGNQPQHFGDGTRLSIL.

This clonotype was counted only a few times. The gene calls are TRBV7-6 and TRBJ2-1; 14 bases match TRBD2. V gave up 5 bases and J gave up 4 bases; unmatched junction bases: 10. This CDR3 region has 18 residues. The germline V gene encodes CDR1 SGHVS and CDR2 FNYEAQ. CDR3 nucleotide sequence: TGTGCCAGCAGCCCCAGACTAGCGGGGGGGGGATTTTACAATGAGCAGTTCTTC. This gives the protein CASSPRLAGGGFYNEQFF.

The chain has TRBV28 and TRBJ1-5; 7 bases fit TRBD1. This CDR3 is built from 16 residues. Trimming removed 0 bases from V and 6 bases from J; junction bases left unmatched: 8. Looked up from germline, CDR1 is MDHEN and CDR2 is SYDVKM. CDR3 residues: CASSLWTNRGAQPQHF. The CDR3 DNA is TGTGCCAGCAGTTTATGGACGAACAGGGGCGCTCAGCCCCAGCATTTT.

The chain recombines TRBV19 with TRBJ2-7; a weak D match, TRBD1 (5 bases). The V end lost 0 bases, the J end lost 3 bases, and 12 bases lay between the germline ends. The CDR3 length is 15 residues. Germline V lookup: CDR1 LNHDA, CDR2 SQIVND (reference sequence). This CDR3 reads CASSIDPGRNYEQYF. In nucleotides, the CDR3 is TGTGCCAGTAGTATAGATCCAGGGCGTAACTACGAGCAGTACTTC.

The chain uses TRBV16 and TRBJ2-5; D may be TRBD1 (5 bases). Trimming stripped 2 bases from V and 7 bases from J, with 11 bases between. This CDR3 spans 13 amino acids. Per germline, CDR1 KGHSY and CDR2 FQNENV. In DNA form, the CDR3 reads TGTGCCAGCAGCCAAGGGGCCAGGACGACCCAGTACTTC. Protein product: CASSQGARTTQYF. The complete variable domain, with remaining parts taken from reference TRBV16 and TRBJ2-5, reads GEEVAQTPKHLVRGEGQKAKLYCAPIKGHSYVFWYQQVLKNEFKFLISFQNENVFDETGMPKERFSAKCLPNSPCSLEIQATKLEDSAVYFCASSQGARTTQYFGPGTRLLVL.

The chain links TRBV7-3 to TRBJ2-1; 8 positions agree with TRBD2. Germline CDR1 and CDR2: SGHTA and FQGTGA. After removal of 4 bases from V and 5 bases from J, the junction contained 13 bases not matched to a gene. The CDR3 spans 17 residues. Here the CDR3 reads CASSSSGGAGGNNEQFF. The CDR3 DNA is TGTGCCAGCAGCTCGTCGGGTGGGGCGGGGGGAAACAATGAGCAGTTCTTC.

This clonotype was seen repeatedly, ten times or more. The chain combines TRBV9 with TRBJ1-3; D is uncertain. The V end lost 0 bases, the J end lost 0 bases, and 7 bases lay between the germline ends. This CDR3 is 15 amino acids long. Germline CDR1 reads SGDLS; CDR2 reads YYNGEE. Here the CDR3 DNA reads TGTGCCAGCAGCGTAGAGTGGAACTCTGGAAACACCATATATTTT. Translated, it gives CASSVEWNSGNTIYF.

This clonotype came up a few times. V gene TRBV3-1 combines with J gene TRBJ1-6; D is possibly TRBD1 (6 bases). Germline CDR1 is LGHDT and CDR2 is YNNKEL (reference sequence). The CDR3 is made up of 16 amino acids. V lost 5 bases and J 7 bases, leaving 18 bases between the germline ends. The CDR3 DNA sequence: TGTGCCAGCAGCACAGGGAGACAGTCTTGGAATTCACCCCTCCACTTT. Amino acids: CASSTGRQSWNSPLHF. The full variable domain, with the rest looked up from reference TRBV3-1 and TRBJ1-6, is DTAVSQTPKYLVTQMGNDKSIKCEQNLGHDTMYWYKQDSKKFLKIMFSYNNKELIINETVPNRFSPKSPDKAHLNLHINSLELGDSAVYFCASSTGRQSWNSPLHFGNGTRLTVT.

Details on this clonotype: An end of the junction differs from the germline gene, which may be a read error. The genes are TRBV6-1 and TRBJ1-2; D ambiguous. Germline loops: CDR1 MNHNS, CDR2 SASEGT. The CDR3 spans 14 residues. The CDR3 loop reads CASSEGKGSYGYAF. The CDR3 bases are TGTGCCAGCAGTGAGGGGAAAGGGTCCTATGGCTACGCCTTC.

A word on this clonotype: It is likely a read error, because the conserved phenylalanine at the end of the CDR3 is missing. The chain uses TRBV24-1 and TRBJ2-5; D might be TRBD1 (5 bases). Germline assignment: CDR1 KGHDR and CDR2 SFDVKD. The CDR3 runs to 14 residues. In DNA, the CDR3 is TGTGCCAGCAGTTACACTGGGGCCCAAGAGACCCAGTACCTC. Translated, it gives CASSYTGAQETQYL.